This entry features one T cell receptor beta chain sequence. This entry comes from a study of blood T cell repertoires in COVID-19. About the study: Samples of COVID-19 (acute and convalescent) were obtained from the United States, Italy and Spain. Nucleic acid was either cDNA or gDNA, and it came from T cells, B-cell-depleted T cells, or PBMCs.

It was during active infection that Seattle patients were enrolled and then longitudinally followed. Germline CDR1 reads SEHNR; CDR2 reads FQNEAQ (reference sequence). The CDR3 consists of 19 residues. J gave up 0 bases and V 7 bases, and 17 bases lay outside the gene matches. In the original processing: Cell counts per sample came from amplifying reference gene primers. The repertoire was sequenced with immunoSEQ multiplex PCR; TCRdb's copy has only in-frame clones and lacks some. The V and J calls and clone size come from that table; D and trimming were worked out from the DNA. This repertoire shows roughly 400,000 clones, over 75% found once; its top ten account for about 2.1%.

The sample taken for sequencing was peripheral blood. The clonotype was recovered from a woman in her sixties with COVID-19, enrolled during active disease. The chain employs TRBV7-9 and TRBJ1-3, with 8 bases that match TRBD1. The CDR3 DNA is TGTGCCAGCATCTCAAAACGGACAGGGCTCTATTTCTCTGGAAACACCATATATTTT. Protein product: CASISKRTGLYFSGNTIYF.